These T cell receptor beta chains were read from a single sample in a study of metastatic and nonmetastatic thyroid tumors. TCRdb reprocessed the PCR reads using MiXCR. The data show about 22,000 clones, about 14% seen once. The sequencing input was tumor tissue. Receptors were obtained from a female donor with papillary thyroid cancer or a benign thyroid nodule (not recorded which). Some clones in this sample may be carry-over from other donors' samples. Both conserved end residues are part of each CDR3. D genes are given only for firm matches. Rows may omit the clone size; those that give it use once, few, many or a size class.

v_call,cdr3_length,j_call,clone_size,d_call,cdr3_aa,cdr3_nt
TRBV2,19,TRBJ2-1,many,TRBD2,CASSEVGTGGPGSYNEQFF,TGTGCCAGCAGTGAAGTCGGTACGGGAGGGCCTGGGTCCTACAATGAGCAGTTCTTC
TRBV12-3/TRBV12-4,16,TRBJ2-6,many,TRBD1,CASTWDSVSGANVLTF,TGTGCCAGCACTTGGGACAGCGTCTCTGGGGCCAACGTCCTGACTTTC
TRBV2,15,TRBJ1-2,medium-sized,TRBD1,CASSEAQGQAYGYTF,TGTGCCAGCAGTGAAGCGCAAGGACAGGCCTATGGCTACACCTTC
TRBV2,15,TRBJ2-7,few,TRBD2,CTSSKEGTRRGEQYF,TGTACCAGCAGTAAGGAGGGGACTAGACGGGGGGAGCAGTACTTC
TRBV11-2,16,TRBJ2-2,.,.,CASSWGLRENTGELFF,TGTGCCAGCAGCTGGGGGCTCCGGGAGAACACCGGGGAGCTGTTTTTT
TRBV6-5,17,TRBJ2-3,.,TRBD2,CASSRTSGGAQRGAQYF,TGTGCCAGCAGTCGGACTAGCGGGGGCGCGCAAAGGGGAGCACAGTATTTT
TRBV20-1,15,TRBJ2-2,medium-sized,.,CSARAGGRNTGELFF,TGCAGTGCTAGAGCGGGGGGCCGGAACACCGGGGAGCTGTTTTTT
TRBV11-1,15,TRBJ2-1,many,.,CASSPGQSSYNEQFF,TGTGCCAGCAGCCCCGGGCAGAGCTCCTACAATGAGCAGTTCTTC
TRBV19,14,TRBJ1-1,.,.,CASSIAAGNTEAFF,TGTGCCAGTAGTATAGCGGCGGGGAACACTGAAGCTTTCTTT
TRBV28,13,TRBJ2-7,.,.,CASSPDWTYEQYF,TGTGCCAGCAGTCCCGACTGGACCTACGAGCAGTACTTC